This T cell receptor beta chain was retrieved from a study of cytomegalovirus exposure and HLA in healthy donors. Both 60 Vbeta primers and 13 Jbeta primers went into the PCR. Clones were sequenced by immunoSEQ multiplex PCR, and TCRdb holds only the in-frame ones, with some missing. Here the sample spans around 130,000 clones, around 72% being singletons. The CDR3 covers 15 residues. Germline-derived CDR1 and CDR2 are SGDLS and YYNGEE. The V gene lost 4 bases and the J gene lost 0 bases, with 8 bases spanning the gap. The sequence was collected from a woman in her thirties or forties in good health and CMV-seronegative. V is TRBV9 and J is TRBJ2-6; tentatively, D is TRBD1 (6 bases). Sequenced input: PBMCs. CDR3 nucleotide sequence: TGTGCCAGCAGCTCGACAGGCTCTGGGGCCAACGTCCTGACTTTC. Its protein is CASSSTGSGANVLTF.